The subject of this entry is one T cell receptor beta chain. Its target is not known. This entry comes from a study of shared clonotypes between healthy human individuals. General study points: Generally, estimated richness proved larger in naive subsets than it did in memory subsets. The diversity represented, both genetic and in exposure history, was limited by few donors. Tissue TCR repertoires likely differ from these blood-only repertoires.

The germline V gene encodes CDR1 MNHEY and CDR2 SMNVEV (reference sequence). The CDR3 contains 14 residues. Unmatched junction bases numbered 6, after V lost 5 bases and J lost 2 bases. Clones were read by immunoSEQ multiplex PCR, and TCRdb kept only the in-frame ones, dropping some. The data show about 700,000 clones, approximately 74% seen once. Adult donors, all healthy and HIV-negative, had no recent acute infections or vaccinations. The genes are TRBV27 and TRBJ2-7; 7 bases line up with TRBD1. The TCR was taken from a woman in her 30s in good health. The source material was memory CD4+ T cells sorted from blood. Subset meaning: CD45RA-negative fraction. The DNA of the CDR3 is TGTGCCAGCAGTATCCGGACAGGCCCCTACGAGCAGTACTTC. This sequence encodes CASSIRTGPYEQYF.